The following is a T cell receptor beta chain sequence with its context. This specimen belongs to a study of T cell responses to AZD1222 COVID-19 vaccine. Deletions cut 4 bases from V and 2 bases from J, with 10 bases between. Germline assignment: CDR1 MNHEY and CDR2 SVGEGT. The CDR3 has 14 amino acids. TCRdb's copy holds only in-frame clones and misses some; the assay was immunoSEQ multiplex PCR. The sample has approximately 110,000 clones; around 87% are singletons. The TCR sequence derives from an adult in good health. The chain employs TRBV6-2 or TRBV6-3 and TRBJ2-3, with D unclear. The sequenced sample was peripheral blood, obtained on day 0 of AZD1222 vaccination. DNA for the CDR3: TGTGCCAGCAGTTCGATCCCGGTCACAGATACGCAGTATTTT. The encoded protein is CASSSIPVTDTQYF.